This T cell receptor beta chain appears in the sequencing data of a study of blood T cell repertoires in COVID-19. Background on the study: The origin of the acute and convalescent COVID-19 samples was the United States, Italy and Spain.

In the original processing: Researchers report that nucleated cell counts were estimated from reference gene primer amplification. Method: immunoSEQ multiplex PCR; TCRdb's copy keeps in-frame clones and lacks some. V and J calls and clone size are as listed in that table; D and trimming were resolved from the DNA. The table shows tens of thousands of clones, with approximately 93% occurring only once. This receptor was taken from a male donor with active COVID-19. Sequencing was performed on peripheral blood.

As DNA, the CDR3 is TGCGCCAGCAGCCAAGGGGACAGGGCTGGTGAAAAACTGTTTTTT. It codes for CASSQGDRAGEKLFF. The chain has TRBV4-3 and TRBJ1-4; 9 positions match TRBD1. The V segment lost 1 base and the J segment 7 bases; nucleotides outside the gene matches: 4. The CDR3 is 15 amino acids. Per the germline V gene, CDR1 is LGHNA and CDR2 is YSLEER.